The following is a T cell receptor (beta chain) sequence with its context. The record originates from a study of OX40 agonist ivuxolimab in advanced cancers. Some clones are missing from TCRdb's copy, which holds only in-frame ones; the method was immunoSEQ multiplex PCR. This sample yields 45,000 or so clones, of which roughly 90% are seen a single time; roughly 0.98% belongs to the top ten. The J segment lost 4 bases and the V segment lost 10 bases, leaving 6 bases of the junction unmatched. Germline lookup yields CDR1 MNHNY and CDR2 SVGAGI (reference sequence). The CDR3 covers 13 residues. The sequence came from an adult with an advanced solid tumor such as melanoma, head and neck, liver or kidney cancer. The chain has TRBV6-6 and TRBJ1-4; TRBD1 agrees at 7 bases. The sequences come from CD4+ or CD8+ T cells sorted from blood, collected in a trial of the OX40 agonist ivuxolimab. The CDR3 DNA reads as TGTGCCACCAGGGGGAGGAGTAATGAAAAACTGTTTTTT. Protein product: CATRGRSNEKLFF.